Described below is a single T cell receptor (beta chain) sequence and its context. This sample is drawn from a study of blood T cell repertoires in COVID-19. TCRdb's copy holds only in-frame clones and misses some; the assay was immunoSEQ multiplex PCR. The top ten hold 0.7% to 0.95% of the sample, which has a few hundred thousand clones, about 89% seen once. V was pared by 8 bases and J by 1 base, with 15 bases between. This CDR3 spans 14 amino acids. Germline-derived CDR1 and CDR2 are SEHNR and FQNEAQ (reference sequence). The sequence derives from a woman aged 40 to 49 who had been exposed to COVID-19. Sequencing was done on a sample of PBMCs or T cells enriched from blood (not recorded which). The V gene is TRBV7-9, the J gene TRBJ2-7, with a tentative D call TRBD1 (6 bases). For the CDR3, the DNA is TGTGCCAGCGCTTCGACAGGAAATTCCTACGAGCAGTACTTC. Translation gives CASASTGNSYEQYF.